Each of the 9 T cell receptor beta chains below was sequenced from the same sample in a study of shared clonotypes between healthy human individuals (dated by TCRdb to 2018 to 2021). Library preparation used the immunoSEQ multiplex PCR assay. TCRdb obtained this table from immuneACCESS and retained in-frame rearrangements with V and J assigned. These tables miss some clones; where compared with another copy, unresolved V genes account for less than half of the shortfall, and the remainder is unexplained. The sample table shows about 600,000 clones, and around 95% are seen once. Roughly 0.1% of the sample rests with the top ten. CD8 naive samples were obtained by positive selection for CCR7 among CD45RO-negative cells, yielding a CD45RA+CCR7+ population from which TemRA cells were excluded. The sequenced sample consisted of naive CD8+ T cells sorted from blood. Explained via the paper, the cell subset or site label denotes: CD45RA+CCR7+. These receptors were taken from a woman in her thirties in good health.

This chain connects TRBV28 to TRBJ2-7; D is undetermined. Germline V gives CDR1 MDHEN, CDR2 SYDVKM. CDR3 length: 13 residues. With 8 bases removed from V and 0 bases from J, the gap between germline ends came to 11 bases. Here the CDR3 reads CASQEINSYEQYF. In nucleotides, the CDR3 is TGTGCCAGCCAAGAAATTAACTCCTACGAGCAGTACTTC. Combining the CDR3 with reference TRBV28 and TRBJ2-7 gives the whole variable domain DVKVTQSSRYLVKRTGEKVFLECVQDMDHENMFWYRQDPGLGLRLIYFSYDVKMKEKGDIPEGYSVSREKKERFSLILESASTNQTSMYLCASQEINSYEQYFGPGTRLTVT.

The V and J genes are TRBV6-6 and TRBJ2-1, with D uncertain. The CDR3 is 13 amino acids. The ends were cut back, 2 bases at V and 2 bases at J, with 4 bases in the middle. The germline V gene encodes CDR1 MNHNY and CDR2 SVGAGI (reference sequence). This CDR3 is CASSYTTYNEQFF. The CDR3 nucleotides are TGTGCCAGCAGTTACACGACCTACAATGAGCAGTTCTTC.

The chain links TRBV7-9 to TRBJ1-1; weak D call: TRBD1 (5 bases). This CDR3 has 15 amino acids. V lost 1 base, J lost 1 base, and 10 bases lay in between. Germline V gives CDR1 SEHNR, CDR2 FQNEAQ (reference sequence). CDR3 sequence (DNA): TGTGCCAGCAGCTTAGAGGGGTTCGGGAACACTGAAGCTTTCTTT. Protein product: CASSLEGFGNTEAFF.

The rearrangement links TRBV6-1 to TRBJ2-7, with D tentatively TRBD1 (6 bases). CDR3 size: 17 residues. CDR1 and CDR2 (germline): MNHNS, SASEGT. V lost 2 bases to trimming and J lost 0 bases, with 17 bases between them. CDR3 nucleotide sequence: TGTGCCAGCAGTGAATACAGGGAGTACAGGAGCTCCTACGAGCAGTACTTC. This translates into CASSEYREYRSSYEQYF.

The chain employs TRBV6-1 and TRBJ2-3; 8 positions agree with TRBD2. The CDR3 loop spans 17 amino acids. Losses at the gene ends were 2 bases for V and 1 base for J; bases not matched to a gene: 8. CDR1 MNHNS and CDR2 SASEGT come from the germline V gene. In DNA, the CDR3 is TGTGCCAGCAGTGAAACCCTAGCGGGCCTGCGCACAGATACGCAGTATTTT. Translating it yields CASSETLAGLRTDTQYF.

Only a few counts were recorded for this clone. The V gene is TRBV2, the J gene TRBJ1-2, with D tentatively TRBD1 (6 bases). Trimming took 8 bases from V and 14 from J, leaving 18 bases between them. This CDR3 contains 11 residues. Germline CDR1 is SNHLY and CDR2 is FYNNEI. CDR3 coding DNA: TGTGCCAGCGGTAAGGGGGATGAACCAACCTTC. Translating gives CASGKGDEPTF.

CDR3 DNA sequence: TGTGCCAGCGCTCCCCTGGCGGGAGGGCGATACAATGAGCAGTTCTTC. This gives the protein CASAPLAGGRYNEQFF. The chain couples TRBV7-8 to TRBJ2-1; 9 bases align to TRBD2. Germline V lookup: CDR1 SGHVS, CDR2 FQNEAQ. CDR3 length: 16 residues. The junction had 12 bases not matched to a gene; V was cut back by 8 bases and J by 4 bases.

CDR3 amino acids: CASSLGGRGASGYTF. CDR3 sequence (DNA): TGTGCCAGCAGCTTAGGTGGCAGGGGCGCTAGTGGCTACACCTTC. The V gene is TRBV7-6, the J gene TRBJ1-2; tentatively, D is TRBD1 (6 bases). V was shortened by 1 base and J by 7 bases, with 16 bases between the two germline ends. The CDR3 is made up of 15 amino acids. Germline V gene sequence: CDR1 SGHVS, CDR2 FNYEAQ.

This chain uses TRBV7-9 with TRBJ2-7; 7 bases agree with TRBD1. Germline V gene sequence: CDR1 SEHNR, CDR2 FQNEAQ (reference sequence). CDR3 size: 13 residues. V dropped 8 bases and J dropped 5; count of bases not matched to a gene: 9. CDR3 DNA: TGTGCCAGCTTCCGGACAGGAACTCACGAGCAGTACTTC. As protein: CASFRTGTHEQYF.